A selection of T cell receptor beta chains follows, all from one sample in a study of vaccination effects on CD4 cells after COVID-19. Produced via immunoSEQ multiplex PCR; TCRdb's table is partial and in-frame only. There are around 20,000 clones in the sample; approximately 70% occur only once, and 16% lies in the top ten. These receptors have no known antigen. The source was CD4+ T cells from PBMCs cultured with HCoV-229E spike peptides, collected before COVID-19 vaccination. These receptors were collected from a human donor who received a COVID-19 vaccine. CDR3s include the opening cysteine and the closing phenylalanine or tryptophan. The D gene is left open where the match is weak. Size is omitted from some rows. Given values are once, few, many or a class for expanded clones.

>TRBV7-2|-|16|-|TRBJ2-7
CASSLVSWESSYEQYF
TGTGCCAGCAGCTTAGTTTCTTGGGAGAGCTCCTACGAGCAGTACTTC
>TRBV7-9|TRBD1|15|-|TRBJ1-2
CASSLAGTGEEGYTF
TGTGCCAGCAGCTTAGCAGGGACAGGGGAGGAGGGCTACACCTTC
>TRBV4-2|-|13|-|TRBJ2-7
CASSSQVSYEQYF
TGTGCCAGCAGCTCGCAGGTTTCCTACGAGCAGTACTTC
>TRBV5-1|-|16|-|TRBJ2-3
CASSLDVGVGTDTQYF
TGCGCCAGCAGCTTGGATGTGGGGGTGGGCACAGATACGCAGTATTTT
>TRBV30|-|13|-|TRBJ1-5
CAWSVLQGQPQHF
TGTGCCTGGAGTGTACTTCAGGGTCAGCCCCAGCATTTT
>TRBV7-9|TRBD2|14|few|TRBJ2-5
CASSYGGVQGTQYF
TGTGCCAGCAGTTACGGGGGGGTCCAAGGGACCCAGTACTTC
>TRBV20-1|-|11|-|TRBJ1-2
CSARPNYGYTF
TGCAGTGCTAGGCCTAACTATGGCTACACCTTC
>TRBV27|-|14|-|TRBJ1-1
CASSFIHENTEAFF
TGTGCCAGCAGTTTTATTCACGAGAACACTGAAGCTTTCTTT
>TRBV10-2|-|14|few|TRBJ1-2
CASRGKEGGYGYTF
TGCGCCAGCAGGGGCAAGGAGGGCGGCTATGGCTACACCTTC
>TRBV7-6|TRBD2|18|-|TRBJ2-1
CASSPRTQGTSGYNEQFF
TGTGCCAGCAGCCCCAGGACCCAGGGGACTAGCGGGTACAATGAGCAGTTCTTC
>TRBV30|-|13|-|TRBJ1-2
CAWSSGVAYGYTF
TGTGCCTGGAGTTCCGGGGTGGCCTATGGCTACACCTTC
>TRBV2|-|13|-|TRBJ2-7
CASRRLHSYEQYF
TGTGCCAGCAGAAGACTACACTCCTACGAGCAGTACTTC
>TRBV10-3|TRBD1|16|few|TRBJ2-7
CAISDPRTGSVHEQYF
TGTGCCATCAGTGACCCGAGGACAGGGTCCGTCCACGAGCAGTACTTC
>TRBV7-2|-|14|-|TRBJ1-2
CASSYDPGFRGYTF
TGTGCCAGCAGTTACGACCCGGGATTTCGTGGCTACACCTTC
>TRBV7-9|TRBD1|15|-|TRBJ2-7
CASSLFGDRGYEQYF
TGTGCCAGCAGCTTATTTGGGGACAGGGGTTACGAGCAGTACTTC
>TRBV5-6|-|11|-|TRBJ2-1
CASSLLNEQFF
TGTGCCAGCAGCTTGCTCAATGAGCAGTTCTTC
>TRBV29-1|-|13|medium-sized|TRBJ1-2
CSVAGGANYGYTF
TGCAGCGTTGCAGGAGGAGCTAACTATGGCTACACCTTC
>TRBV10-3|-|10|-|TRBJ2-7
CAIQNYEQYF
TGTGCCATCCAGAACTACGAGCAGTACTTC
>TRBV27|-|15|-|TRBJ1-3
CASSLYGSTGNTIYF
TGTGCCAGCAGTTTATACGGAAGCACTGGAAACACCATATATTTT
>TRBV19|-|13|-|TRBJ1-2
CASSSQGNTGYTF
TGTGCCAGTAGTAGTCAGGGAAATACGGGCTACACCTTC
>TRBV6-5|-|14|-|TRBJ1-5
CASRGSGTNQPQHF
TGTGCCAGCAGAGGGTCAGGGACCAATCAGCCCCAGCATTTT
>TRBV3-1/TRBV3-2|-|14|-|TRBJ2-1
CASRRSILHNEQFF
TGTGCCAGCAGGCGCTCAATCCTTCACAATGAGCAGTTCTTC
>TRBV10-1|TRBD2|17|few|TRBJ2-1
CASSDEPGTSGGSEQFF
TGCGCCAGCAGTGATGAACCCGGGACTAGCGGGGGATCAGAGCAGTTCTTC
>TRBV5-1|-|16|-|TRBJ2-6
CASSPGLISGANVLTF
TGCGCCAGCAGCCCGGGACTGATCTCTGGGGCCAACGTCCTGACTTTC
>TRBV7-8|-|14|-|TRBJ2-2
CASSFEGRNGELFF
TGTGCCAGCAGCTTTGAGGGAAGAAACGGGGAGCTGTTTTTT
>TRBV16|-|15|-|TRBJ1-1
CASSQFPGSDTEAFF
TGTGCCAGCAGCCAATTCCCAGGGTCCGACACTGAAGCTTTCTTT
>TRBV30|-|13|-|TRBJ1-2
CAWRRLAIYGYTF
TGTGCCTGGCGGCGCTTGGCCATCTATGGCTACACCTTC
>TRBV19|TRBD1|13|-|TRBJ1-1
CATRDEQGREAFF
TGTGCCACCCGGGATGAACAGGGGCGAGAAGCTTTCTTT
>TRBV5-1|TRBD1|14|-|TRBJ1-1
CASSPGAGTGGAFF
TGCGCCAGCAGCCCCGGGGCGGGGACAGGGGGAGCTTTCTTT
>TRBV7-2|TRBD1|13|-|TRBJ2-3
CASSRRQGNTQYF
TGTGCCAGCAGCCGTAGACAGGGAAATACGCAGTATTTT
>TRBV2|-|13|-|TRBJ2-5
CASSEYRGETQYF
TGTGCCAGCAGTGAATATCGGGGGGAGACCCAGTACTTC
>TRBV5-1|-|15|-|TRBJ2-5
CASSSFKVAQETQYF
TGCGCCAGCAGCTCTTTTAAGGTGGCGCAAGAGACCCAGTACTTC
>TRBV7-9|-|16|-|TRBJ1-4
CASSLGFRGLNEKLFF
TGTGCCAGCAGCTTAGGTTTCAGGGGATTGAATGAAAAACTGTTTTTT
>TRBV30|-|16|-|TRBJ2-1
CAWSPPGRGLYNEQFF
TGTGCCTGGAGTCCCCCGGGCAGGGGACTTTACAATGAGCAGTTCTTC
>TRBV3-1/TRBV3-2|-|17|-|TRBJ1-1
CASSQGGQGATNTEAFF
TGTGCCAGCAGCCAAGGAGGGCAGGGAGCGACGAACACTGAAGCTTTCTTT
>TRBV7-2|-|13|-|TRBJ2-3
CASSFFPTDTQYF
TGTGCCAGCAGCTTTTTCCCGACAGATACGCAGTATTTT
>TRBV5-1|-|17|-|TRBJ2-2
CASSLAHRTENTGELFF
TGCGCCAGCAGCTTGGCTCATCGGACAGAGAACACCGGGGAGCTGTTTTTT
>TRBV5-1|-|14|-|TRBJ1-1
CASSSKTANTEAFF
TGCGCCAGCAGCTCGAAGACGGCGAACACTGAAGCTTTCTTT
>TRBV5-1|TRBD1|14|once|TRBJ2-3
CASKTGVVTDTQYF
TGCGCCAGCAAGACAGGGGTTGTCACAGATACGCAGTATTTT
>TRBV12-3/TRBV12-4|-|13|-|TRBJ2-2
CASSRQQAGELFF
TGTGCCAGCAGCCGACAACAGGCCGGGGAGCTGTTTTTT
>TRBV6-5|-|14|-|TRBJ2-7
CATRWDLASYEQYF
TGTGCCACGCGGTGGGACTTGGCCTCCTACGAGCAGTACTTC
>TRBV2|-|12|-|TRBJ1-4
CASSGFNEKLFF
TGTGCCAGCAGCGGCTTTAATGAAAAACTGTTTTTT